This T cell receptor beta chain was sequenced for a study of Ad26.COV2.S vaccination and SARS-CoV-2 variants. Repertoires were generated with immunoSEQ multiplex PCR, while TCRdb's copy carries only in-frame clones and drops some. Among around 370,000 clones, roughly nine tenths were seen once, and the ten largest hold 3% to 4%. The germline V gene has CDR1 SGHVS and CDR2 FNYEAQ. V was clipped by 0 bases and J by 0 bases, with 3 bases between them. This CDR3 has 13 residues. The rearrangement joins TRBV7-6 to TRBJ2-7; D ambiguous. The source was peripheral blood, collected after recovery from COVID-19. This TCR was sampled from a human donor who had recovered from COVID-19. Here the CDR3 reads CASSLAHSYEQYF. The CDR3 region has the DNA TGTGCCAGCAGCTTAGCTCACTCCTACGAGCAGTACTTC. Filled out from reference TRBV7-6 and TRBJ2-7, the complete variable domain reads GAGVSQSPRYKVTKRGQDVALRCDPISGHVSLYWYRQALGQGPEFLTYFNYEAQQDKSGLPNDRFSAERPEGSISTLTIQRTEQRDSAMYRCASSLAHSYEQYFGPGTRLTVT.